The 9 T cell receptor beta chains given below trace back to one sample, sequenced in a study of T cells expressing NK-cell markers. TCRdb reprocessed the 5' RACE reads; each CDR3 protein has one entry and no DNA is given. The listing records roughly 420,000 distinct CDR3 sequences. Sequenced material: blood T cells: a sorted CD56 or NKG2C T cell subset, CD4+ or CD8+ T cells, or bulk PBMC T cells (not recorded which). The receptors here all came from a woman aged 18-70 years in good health.

The chain has TRBV20-1 and TRBJ2-1; there is no DNA to check the TCRdb D call of TRBD1. The CDR3 length is 15 residues. The germline V gene has CDR1 DFQATT and CDR2 SNEGSKA (reference sequence). The CDR3 loop reads CSHLATGTLDNEQFF.

The CDR3 region is CSAPTSGDTYEQYF. J is TRBJ2-7 and V is TRBV20-1; TCRdb proposes TRBD2, but this gene call is untestable without DNA. CDR1 DFQATT and CDR2 SNEGSKA come from the germline V gene (reference sequence). The CDR3 is made up of 14 amino acids.

The CDR3: CATKPGQQETQYF. The chain is built from TRBV10-3 and TRBJ2-5. CDR1 is ENHRY, CDR2 SYGVKD, per germline. This CDR3 is built from 13 residues.

The chain carries TRBV7-3 and TRBJ2-1; TCRdb names TRBD2, which stays unverified in the absence of DNA. Germline CDR1 SGHTA, CDR2 FQGTGA. The CDR3 extends over 15 amino acids. The CDR3 loop is CASSFTGGGVGEQFF.

The chain joins TRBV11-1 to TRBJ2-1; no DNA is available, so the TRBD1 call from TCRdb remains unchecked. This CDR3 spans 14 amino acids. The V gene's germline CDR1 is SGHAT and CDR2 FQDESV (reference sequence). CDR3 protein: CASSFYDSYNEQFF.

This sequence joins TRBV20-1 and TRBJ1-1; TCRdb returns TRBD1, unconfirmable since there is no DNA. Germline loops: CDR1 DFQATT, CDR2 SNEGSKA (reference sequence). The CDR3 contains 15 residues. The chain's CDR3 is CSARDPWTGNAEAFF.

The V call is TRBV18, the J call TRBJ2-1. The CDR3 loop spans 13 amino acids. Germline V gene lookup returns CDR1 KGHSH and CDR2 LQKENI. Here the CDR3 reads CASSPDLLTEQFF.

The chain employs TRBV27 and TRBJ1-1. Germline V CDR1 and CDR2: MNHEY, SMNVEV (reference sequence). The CDR3 loop spans 14 amino acids. CDR3: CASSPIMENTEAFF.

This rearrangement joins TRBV30 to TRBJ1-3. The CDR3 covers 12 residues. Germline lookup yields CDR1 GTSNPN and CDR2 SVGIG (reference sequence). The CDR3 loop is CAWTGLGNTIYF.